These 9 T cell receptor beta chains share one sample of origin, sequenced in a study of shared clonotypes between healthy human individuals. Cells designated naive CD8 were CD45RO-negative and were positively selected for CCR7, with terminally differentiated effector memory CD45RA+ cells excluded. TCRdb's copy holds only in-frame clones and misses some; the assay was immunoSEQ multiplex PCR. The sample carries about 2 million clones, approximately 94% recorded once. The sequenced material came from naive CD8+ T cells sorted from blood. Receptor source: a man younger than 30 in good health.

This clone was seen once. The rearrangement uses TRBV27 and TRBJ1-2; the D is unclear. V lost 0 bases and J 3 bases, leaving 11 bases between the germline ends. Germline V lookup: CDR1 MNHEY, CDR2 SMNVEV (reference sequence). CDR3 size: 15 residues. The CDR3 is CASSLSPRRDYGYTF. The CDR3 DNA is TGTGCCAGCAGTTTATCGCCCCGACGGGACTATGGCTACACCTTC.

The chain links TRBV4-2 to TRBJ2-4; D ambiguous. V shed 0 bases and J shed 2 bases, with 11 bases lying between them. This CDR3 contains 16 residues. Germline loops: CDR1 LGHNA, CDR2 YNFKEQ. The CDR3 is CASSQEERQPKNIQYF. CDR3 DNA sequence: TGTGCCAGCAGCCAAGAAGAAAGGCAGCCCAAAAACATTCAGTACTTC.

The chain recombines TRBV11-2 with TRBJ2-3, with D maybe TRBD2 (5 bases). The CDR3 sequence is 15 residues long. Between the trimmed V and J ends, which lost 1 base and 9 bases, there was a span of 17 bases. Germline V gene data show CDR1 as SGHAT and CDR2 as FQNNGV. The CDR3, as DNA: TGTGCCAGCAGCTTAGCGGGGTCGAGGATGGAGACGCAGTATTTT. Amino acids: CASSLAGSRMETQYF.

The chain links TRBV27 to TRBJ2-2; 9 positions agree with TRBD1. V lost 6 bases and J lost 7; bases outside the gene matches: 18. Germline loops: CDR1 MNHEY, CDR2 SMNVEV (reference sequence). This CDR3 contains 18 residues. CDR3 sequence reads: CASSPISLGQGMGGELFF. CDR3 nucleotide sequence: TGTGCCAGCAGCCCTATATCCTTGGGACAGGGCATGGGCGGGGAGCTGTTTTTT.

This clone was seen only a few times. The chain is built from TRBV7-9 and TRBJ2-2; D unresolved. The CDR3 is 11 amino acids. Germline CDR1 and CDR2: SEHNR and FQNEAQ (reference sequence). V was pared by 3 bases and J by 6 bases, with 2 bases between. CDR3 nucleotide sequence: TGTGCCAGCAGCTTTGCCGGGGAGCTGTTTTTT. Encoded protein: CASSFAGELFF. Full variable domain (remainder filled in from reference TRBV7-9 and TRBJ2-2): DTGVSQNPRHKITKRGQNVTFRCDPISEHNRLYWYRQTLGQGPEFLTYFQNEAQLEKSRLLSDRFSAERPKGSFSTLEIQRTEQGDSAMYLCASSFAGELFFGEGSRLTVL.

The V call is TRBV7-6, the J call TRBJ2-1; D gene ambiguous. Trimming stripped 5 bases from V and 7 bases from J, with 9 bases between. Germline CDR1 is SGHVS and CDR2 is FNYEAQ. This CDR3 has 12 residues. The CDR3 sequence: CASSPFGNEQFF. For the CDR3, the DNA is TGTGCCAGCAGCCCCTTTGGGAATGAGCAGTTCTTC.

The genes are TRBV12-5 and TRBJ2-1, with D unclear. This CDR3 is built from 14 residues. Germline values: CDR1 LGHNT, CDR2 FRNRAP. With 1 base removed from V and 8 bases from J, the gap between germline ends came to 12 bases. The DNA of the CDR3 is TGTGCTAGTGGTTTGGGAAGTTCCCCCGATGAGCAGTTCTTC. Translation: CASGLGSSPDEQFF.

This chain uses TRBV30 with TRBJ2-7, with 9 bases fitting TRBD1. V shed 4 bases, J shed 4 bases, and the junction held 5 bases outside the gene matches. The germline V gene has CDR1 GTSNPN and CDR2 SVGIG (reference sequence). The CDR3 length is 13 residues. The DNA for the CDR3 is TGTGCCTGGACGGCGGGACAGGGATACGAGCAGTACTTC. It yields the protein CAWTAGQGYEQYF.

This sequence joins TRBV7-9 and TRBJ2-1; 7 positions agree with TRBD1. V was pared by 0 bases and J by 1 base, with 9 bases of the junction left unmatched. CDR1 is SEHNR, CDR2 FQNEAQ, per germline (reference sequence). The CDR3 length is 18 residues. CDR3: CASSLAPDRVGSYNEQFF. The CDR3 DNA reads TGTGCCAGCAGCTTAGCCCCAGACAGGGTCGGGTCCTACAATGAGCAGTTCTTC.